The present T cell receptor (beta chain) was sequenced within a study of identical twins. Whole-study findings and limits: The study based its conclusions on cross-sectional statistical analysis and did not follow the same donors. The study found that models underestimated out-of-frame TCR alpha sharing in monozygotic twins.

The V end lost 1 base, the J end lost 4 bases, and 17 bases lay between the germline ends. The germline V gene encodes CDR1 SGHTA and CDR2 FQGNSA. The CDR3 contains 16 residues. MiXCR, run by TCRdb on the 5' RACE reads, gives a single entry per CDR3 protein. The sample lists 400,000 to 500,000 distinct CDR3 sequences; approximately 15% were seen once. This clonotype was seen more than once but under ten times. Its cognate antigen is unknown. These data were also filed under a second study, of yellow fever vaccine responses in identical twins.

The clonotype originates from a woman aged 18-29 years in good health. This chain uses TRBV7-2 with TRBJ2-7; D is ambiguous. Sample: CD4+ T cells sorted from blood. The CDR3 is CASSLEGRAGAYEQYF. The CDR3, as DNA: TGTGCCAGCAGCTTAGAGGGCAGAGCAGGAGCATACGAGCAGTACTTC.